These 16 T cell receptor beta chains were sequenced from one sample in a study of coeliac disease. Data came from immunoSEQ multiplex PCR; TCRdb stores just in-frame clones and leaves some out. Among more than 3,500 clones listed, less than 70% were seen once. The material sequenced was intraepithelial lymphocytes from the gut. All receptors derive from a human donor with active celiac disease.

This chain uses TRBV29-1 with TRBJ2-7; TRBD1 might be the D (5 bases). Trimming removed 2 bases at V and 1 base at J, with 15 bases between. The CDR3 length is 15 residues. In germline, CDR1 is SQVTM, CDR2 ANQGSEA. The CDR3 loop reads CSVEWRQGRSYEQYF. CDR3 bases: TGCAGCGTTGAATGGCGGCAGGGCAGGTCCTACGAGCAGTACTTC.

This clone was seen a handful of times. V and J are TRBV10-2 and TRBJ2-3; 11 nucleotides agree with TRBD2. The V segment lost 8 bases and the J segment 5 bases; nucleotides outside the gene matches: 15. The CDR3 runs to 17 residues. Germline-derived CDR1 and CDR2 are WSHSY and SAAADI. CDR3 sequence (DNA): TGCGCCAGCGCTCCTCCTTTTAGCGGGAGGGCCCAAGATACGCAGTATTTT. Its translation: CASAPPFSGRAQDTQYF.

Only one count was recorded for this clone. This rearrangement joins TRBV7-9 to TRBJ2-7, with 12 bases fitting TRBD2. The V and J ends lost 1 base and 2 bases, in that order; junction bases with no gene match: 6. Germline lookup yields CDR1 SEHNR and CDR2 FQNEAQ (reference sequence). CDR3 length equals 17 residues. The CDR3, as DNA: TGTGCCAGCAGCTTAGATGGGACTAGCGGGCACCCCTACGAGCAGTACTTC. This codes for CASSLDGTSGHPYEQYF.

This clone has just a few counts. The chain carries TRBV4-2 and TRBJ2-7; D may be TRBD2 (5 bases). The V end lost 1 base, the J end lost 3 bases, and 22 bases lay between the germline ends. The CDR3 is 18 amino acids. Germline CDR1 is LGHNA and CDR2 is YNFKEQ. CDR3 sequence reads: CASSQVSLRTRSDYEQYF. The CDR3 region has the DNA TGTGCCAGCAGCCAAGTTTCGTTACGAACTAGGTCAGACTACGAGCAGTACTTC.

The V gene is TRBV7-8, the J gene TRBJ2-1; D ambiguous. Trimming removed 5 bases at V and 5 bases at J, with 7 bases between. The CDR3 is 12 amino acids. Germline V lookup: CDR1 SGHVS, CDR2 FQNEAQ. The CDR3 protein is CASSRVHNEQFF. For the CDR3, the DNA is TGTGCCAGCAGCCGAGTCCACAATGAGCAGTTCTTC.

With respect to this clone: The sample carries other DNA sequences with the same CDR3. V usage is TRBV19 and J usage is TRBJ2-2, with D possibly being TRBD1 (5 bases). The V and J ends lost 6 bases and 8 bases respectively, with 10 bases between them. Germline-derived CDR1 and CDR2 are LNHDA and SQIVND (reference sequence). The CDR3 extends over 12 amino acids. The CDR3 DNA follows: TGTGCCAGTAGCCAGGGCTCTGGGGAGCTGTTTTTT. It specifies CASSQGSGELFF.

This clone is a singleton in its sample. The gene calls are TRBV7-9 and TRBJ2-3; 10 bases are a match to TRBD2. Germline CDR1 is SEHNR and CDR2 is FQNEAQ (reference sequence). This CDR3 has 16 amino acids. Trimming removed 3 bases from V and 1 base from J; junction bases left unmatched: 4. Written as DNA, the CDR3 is TGTGCCAGCAGCTTTAGTACTAGCGGGGGCACAGATACGCAGTATTTT. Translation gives CASSFSTSGGTDTQYF.

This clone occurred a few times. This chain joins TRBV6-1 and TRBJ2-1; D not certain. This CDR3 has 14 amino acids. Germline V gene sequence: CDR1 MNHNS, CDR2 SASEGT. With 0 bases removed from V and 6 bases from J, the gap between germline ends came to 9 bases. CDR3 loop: CASSEAGVFNEQFF. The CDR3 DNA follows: TGTGCCAGCAGTGAAGCTGGAGTATTCAATGAGCAGTTCTTC.

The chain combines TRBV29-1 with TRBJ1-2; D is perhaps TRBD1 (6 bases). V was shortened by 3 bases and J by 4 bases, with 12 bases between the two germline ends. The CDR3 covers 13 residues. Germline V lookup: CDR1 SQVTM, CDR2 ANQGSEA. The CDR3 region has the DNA TGCAGCGTTGACCCACAGGGTCGCTATGGCTACACCTTC. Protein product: CSVDPQGRYGYTF.

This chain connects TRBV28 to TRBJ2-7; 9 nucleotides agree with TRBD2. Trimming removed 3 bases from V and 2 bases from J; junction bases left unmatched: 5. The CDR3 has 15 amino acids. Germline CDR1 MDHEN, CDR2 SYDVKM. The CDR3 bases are TGTGCCAGCAGTTTGACTAGCGGAGAAACCTACGAGCAGTACTTC. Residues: CASSLTSGETYEQYF.

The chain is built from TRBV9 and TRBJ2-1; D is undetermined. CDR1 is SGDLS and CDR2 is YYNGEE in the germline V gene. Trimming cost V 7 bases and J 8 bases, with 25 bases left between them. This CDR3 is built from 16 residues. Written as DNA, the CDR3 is TGTGCCAGCGGCGACGGTCCGGTCGCGGCGAAACATGAGCAGTTCTTC. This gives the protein CASGDGPVAAKHEQFF.

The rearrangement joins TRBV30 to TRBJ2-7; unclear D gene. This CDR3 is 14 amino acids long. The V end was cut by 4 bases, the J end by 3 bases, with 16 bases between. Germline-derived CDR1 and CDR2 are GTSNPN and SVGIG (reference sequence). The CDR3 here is CAWKGGAPLYEQYF. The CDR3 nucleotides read TGTGCCTGGAAAGGTGGAGCCCCCCTCTACGAGCAGTACTTC.

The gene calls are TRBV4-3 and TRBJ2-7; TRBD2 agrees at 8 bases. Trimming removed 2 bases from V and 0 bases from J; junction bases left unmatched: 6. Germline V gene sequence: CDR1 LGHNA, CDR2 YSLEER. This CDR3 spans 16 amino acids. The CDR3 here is CASSQYRLASSYEQYF. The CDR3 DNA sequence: TGCGCCAGCAGCCAATACCGACTAGCGTCCTCCTACGAGCAGTACTTC.

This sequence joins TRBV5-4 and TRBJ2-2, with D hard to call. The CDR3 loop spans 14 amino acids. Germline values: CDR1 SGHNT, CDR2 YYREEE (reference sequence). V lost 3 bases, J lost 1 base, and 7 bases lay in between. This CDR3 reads CASSSNGNTGELFF. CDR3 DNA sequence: TGTGCCAGCAGCTCTAATGGGAACACCGGGGAGCTGTTTTTT.

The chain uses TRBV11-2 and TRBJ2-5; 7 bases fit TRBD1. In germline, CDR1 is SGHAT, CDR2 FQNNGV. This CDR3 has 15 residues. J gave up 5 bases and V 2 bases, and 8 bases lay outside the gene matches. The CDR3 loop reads CASSLWDREWETQYF. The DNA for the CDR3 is TGTGCCAGCAGCTTATGGGACAGAGAATGGGAGACCCAGTACTTC.

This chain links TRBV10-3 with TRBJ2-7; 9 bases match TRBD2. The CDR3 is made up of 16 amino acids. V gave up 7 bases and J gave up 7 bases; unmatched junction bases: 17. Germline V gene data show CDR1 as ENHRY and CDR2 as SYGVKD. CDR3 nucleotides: TGTGCCATCAACGCGGCCGTGGCTAGCGGGATGAGGGAGCAGTACTTC. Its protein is CAINAAVASGMREQYF.